This T cell receptor beta chain was obtained from a study of naive and memory T cell subsets. The study's findings and limits: A clonotype means one alpha or beta sequence, not an alpha/beta pair. In naive cells, over 90% of TCR sequences were seen only once. Activation and differentiation may alter RNA-based TCR counts. Naive and memory subsets had different power law exponents for TCR abundance.

Both TRBC1 and TRBC2 were covered by a beta constant-region primer of two equimolar oligonucleotides. TCRdb called the UMI-ligation and nested PCR reads again in MiXCR, with one record for every CDR3 protein. The table has 25,000 to 30,000 distinct CDR3 sequences, around a tenth seen once. This clonotype was picked up many times. The antigen remains unidentified. The CDR3 sequence is 14 residues long. After removal of 0 bases from V and 10 bases from J, the junction contained 4 bases not matched to a gene. Germline CDR1 reads LGHNA; CDR2 reads YSLEER. The TCR sequence derives from a human donor in good health. V gene TRBV4-3 combines with J gene TRBJ2-3; 10 bases are a match to TRBD2. The sequencing sample was made of effector memory CD4+ T cells from blood. The subset was: effector memory, CD45RA- CD27-. The CDR3 coding sequence is TGCGCCAGCAGCCAAGATCTCCTAGCGGGAGCGCAGTATTTT. Protein: CASSQDLLAGAQYF.